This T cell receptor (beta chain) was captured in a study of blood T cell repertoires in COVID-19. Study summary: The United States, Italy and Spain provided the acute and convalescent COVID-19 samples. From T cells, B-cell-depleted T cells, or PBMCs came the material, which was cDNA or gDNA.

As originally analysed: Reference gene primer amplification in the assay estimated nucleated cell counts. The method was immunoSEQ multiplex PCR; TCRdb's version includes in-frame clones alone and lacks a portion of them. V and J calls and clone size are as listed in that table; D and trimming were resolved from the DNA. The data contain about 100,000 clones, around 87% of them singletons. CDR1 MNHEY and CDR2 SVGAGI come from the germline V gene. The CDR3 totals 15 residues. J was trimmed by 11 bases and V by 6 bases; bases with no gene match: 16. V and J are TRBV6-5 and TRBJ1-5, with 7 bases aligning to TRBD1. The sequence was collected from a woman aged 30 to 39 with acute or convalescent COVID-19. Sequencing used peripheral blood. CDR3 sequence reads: CASRDRDSSFLTQHF. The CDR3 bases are TGTGCCAGCAGGGACCGGGACAGTTCATTTTTGACCCAGCATTTT.